The 15 T cell receptor beta chains reported below all come from one sample, sequenced in a study of T cell responses to AZD1222 COVID-19 vaccine. This table comes from immunoSEQ multiplex PCR, and its TCRdb copy is limited to in-frame clones, with some not included. The sample contains under 25,000 clones, roughly 84% of which appear only once. The sequences come from peripheral blood, collected 28 days after the second AZD1222 dose. The origin of the receptors is an adult who received the AZD1222 COVID-19 vaccine.

The V gene is TRBV9, the J gene TRBJ1-4; D call uncertain. This CDR3 contains 15 residues. V was cut by 4 bases and J by 7 bases, with 17 bases left in between. Germline V gene data show CDR1 as SGDLS and CDR2 as YYNGEE. Written as DNA, the CDR3 is TGTGCCAGCAGCCCCGCGAGGGCTTGGGGTGAAAAACTGTTTTTT. Translating it yields CASSPARAWGEKLFF.

This clone has a single count. The V call is TRBV19, the J call TRBJ1-1; TRBD1 agrees at 10 bases. This CDR3 contains 17 residues. V dropped 3 bases and J dropped 1; count of bases not matched to a gene: 8. Germline V gene data show CDR1 as LNHDA and CDR2 as SQIVND (reference sequence). The CDR3, as DNA: TGTGCCAGTAGTATTGGGACAGGGGTTAGGTGGAACACTGAAGCTTTCTTT. Its translation: CASSIGTGVRWNTEAFF.

As DNA, the CDR3 is TGTGCCAGTAGAGAGTGGGGGGACACAGATACGCAGTATTTT. It codes for CASREWGDTDTQYF. The V and J genes are TRBV19 and TRBJ2-3; D is possibly TRBD2 (6 bases). V was cut by 6 bases and J by 2 bases, with 12 bases left in between. This CDR3 has 14 residues. Germline assignment: CDR1 LNHDA and CDR2 SQIVND (reference sequence).

The chain links TRBV30 to TRBJ2-2, with D perhaps TRBD1 (7 bases). The CDR3 has 17 residues. The germline gives CDR1 GTSNPN, CDR2 SVGIG (reference sequence). Trimming left V 2 bases short and J 1 base short, with 17 bases between. In DNA form, the CDR3 reads TGTGCCTGGAGTCCCCGTAGTCAGGGGGGGAACACCGGGGAGCTGTTTTTT. Its protein is CAWSPRSQGGNTGELFF. Based on the CDR3 plus reference TRBV30 and TRBJ2-2, the full variable domain is SQTIHQWPATLVQPVGSPLSLECTVEGTSNPNLYWYRQAAGRGLQLLFYSVGIGQISSEVPQNLSASRPQDRQFILSSKKLLLSDSGFYLCAWSPRSQGGNTGELFFGEGSRLTVL.

V and J are TRBV7-2 and TRBJ2-2; no reliable D call. There are 14 residues in the CDR3. Germline CDR1 SGHTA, CDR2 FQGNSA. The V end lost 5 bases, the J end lost 2 bases, and 9 bases lay between the germline ends. In nucleotides, the CDR3 is TGTGCCAGCAGCACGGACGCAAACACCGGGGAGCTGTTTTTT. Amino acid sequence: CASSTDANTGELFF.

The rearrangement links TRBV5-1 to TRBJ1-1; maybe TRBD1 (5 bases). The CDR3 contains 13 residues. V lost 2 bases to trimming and J lost 5 bases, with 10 bases between them. Germline-derived CDR1 and CDR2 are SGHRS and YFSETQ. The CDR3 region is CASSFRGLTEAFF. Here the CDR3 DNA reads TGCGCCAGCAGCTTCCGGGGCCTTACTGAAGCTTTCTTT. The variable domain in full, completed from reference TRBV5-1 and TRBJ1-1, reads KAGVTQTPRYLIKTRGQQVTLSCSPISGHRSVSWYQQTPGQGLQFLFEYFSETQRNKGNFPGRFSGRQFSNSRSEMNVSTLELGDSALYLCASSFRGLTEAFFGQGTRLTVV.

This CDR3 reads CASTRGPTSGAYNEQFF. CDR3 coding DNA: TGTGCCAGCACGAGAGGGCCGACTAGCGGGGCCTACAATGAGCAGTTCTTC. The chain uses TRBV7-6 and TRBJ2-1; 11 bases fit TRBD2. The CDR3 consists of 17 residues. The V gene end was trimmed by 7 bases and the J gene end by 2 bases; junction bases not matched to a gene: 10. Looked up from germline, CDR1 is SGHVS and CDR2 is FNYEAQ.

The genes are TRBV19 and TRBJ2-3; 11 bases line up with TRBD2. Looked up from germline, CDR1 is LNHDA and CDR2 is SQIVND (reference sequence). This CDR3 spans 17 amino acids. Trimming took 1 base from V and 0 from J; bases not matched to a gene: 3. For the CDR3, the DNA is TGTGCCAGTAGTATAGGCCGGACTAGCGGGAGCACAGATACGCAGTATTTT. This gives the protein CASSIGRTSGSTDTQYF.

The chain joins TRBV19 to TRBJ1-2; the D gene is possibly TRBD1 (5 bases). The CDR3 is made up of 10 amino acids. Trimming removed 11 bases at V and 8 bases at J, with 12 bases between. Germline V lookup: CDR1 LNHDA, CDR2 SQIVND (reference sequence). CDR3 protein: CASGEKGYTF. DNA of the CDR3: TGTGCCTCGGGGGAGAAGGGCTACACCTTC.

The V call is TRBV4-1, the J call TRBJ2-5, with no clear D. CDR3 length equals 12 residues. Germline V CDR1 and CDR2: MGHRA, YSYEKL. Trimming removed 0 bases at V and 4 bases at J, with 3 bases between. The CDR3 is CASSQDRETQYF. In nucleotides, the CDR3 is TGCGCCAGCAGCCAAGATCGAGAGACCCAGTACTTC.

This sequence joins TRBV5-6 and TRBJ1-3, with a weak D call TRBD1 (5 bases). The CDR3 spans 13 residues. V was cut by 5 bases and J by 3 bases, with 9 bases left in between. Germline V gene data show CDR1 as SGHDT and CDR2 as YYEEEE. For the CDR3, the DNA is TGTGCCAGCAGATCAGGGAGTGGAAACACCATATATTTT. Its translation is CASRSGSGNTIYF.

The chain recombines TRBV30 with TRBJ1-1; D uncertain. The CDR3 runs to 13 residues. Germline lookup yields CDR1 GTSNPN and CDR2 SVGIG (reference sequence). V was pared by 0 bases and J by 0 bases, with 5 bases between. The CDR3 sequence is CAWSVQVNTEAFF. The CDR3 coding sequence is TGTGCCTGGAGTGTACAAGTGAACACTGAAGCTTTCTTT.

The chain joins TRBV30 to TRBJ1-1; D is undetermined. Germline lookup yields CDR1 GTSNPN and CDR2 SVGIG (reference sequence). The CDR3 is 11 amino acids. Trimming cost V 5 bases and J 4 bases, with 8 bases left between them. CDR3 DNA sequence: TGTGCCTGGGGCCGGGGCACTGAAGCTTTCTTT. Amino acid sequence: CAWGRGTEAFF.

The rearrangement uses TRBV27 and TRBJ1-4; D not certain. Trimming pared 4 bases from V and 0 bases from J, leaving 12 bases between. The germline CDR1 and CDR2 sequences are MNHEY and SMNVEV (reference sequence). This CDR3 is built from 16 residues. The CDR3 bases are TGTGCCAGCAGTTATTATGCGGGTTCAACTAATGAAAAACTGTTTTTT. Protein: CASSYYAGSTNEKLFF.

DNA of the CDR3: TGCGCCAGCAGCCCCTTTCGTGGGTACGAGCAGTACTTC. Translating it yields CASSPFRGYEQYF. J is TRBJ2-7 and V is TRBV5-1, with unresolved D. The V end was cut by 4 bases, the J end by 4 bases, with 12 bases between. The CDR3 has 13 residues. The V gene's germline CDR1 is SGHRS and CDR2 YFSETQ.